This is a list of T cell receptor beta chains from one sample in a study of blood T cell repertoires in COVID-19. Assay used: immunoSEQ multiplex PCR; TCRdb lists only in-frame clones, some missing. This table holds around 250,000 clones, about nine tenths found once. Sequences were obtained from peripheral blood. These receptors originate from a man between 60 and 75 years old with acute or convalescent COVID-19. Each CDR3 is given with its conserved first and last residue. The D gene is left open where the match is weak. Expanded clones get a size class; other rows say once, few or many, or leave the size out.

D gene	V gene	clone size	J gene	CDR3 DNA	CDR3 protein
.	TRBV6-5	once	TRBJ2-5	TGTGCCAGCAGGGACTATAAAACAGAGACCCAGTACTTC	CASRDYKTETQYF
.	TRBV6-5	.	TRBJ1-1	TGTGCCAGCATTGGGCTTGGGAACACTGAAGCTTTCTTT	CASIGLGNTEAFF
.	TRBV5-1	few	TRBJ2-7	TGCGCCAGCAGCTTGAGCGTGGGCAGGGGATTGGGCGAGCAGTACTTC	CASSLSVGRGLGEQYF
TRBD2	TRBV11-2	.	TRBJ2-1	TGTGCCAGCAGCTGGACTAGCGGGAGCCCCGGTGAGCAGTTCTTC	CASSWTSGSPGEQFF
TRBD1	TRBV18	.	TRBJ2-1	TGTGCCAGCTCACCGGGACAGTCGGTTAATGAGCAGTTCTTC	CASSPGQSVNEQFF
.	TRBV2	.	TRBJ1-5	TGTGCCAGCGAACGGTCGCCGGACTATAGCAATCAGCCCCAGCATTTT	CASERSPDYSNQPQHF
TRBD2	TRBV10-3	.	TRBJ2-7	TGTGCCATCGGCCGGGAATCGGGAGGGCCCTCCAACGAGCAGTACTTC	CAIGRESGGPSNEQYF
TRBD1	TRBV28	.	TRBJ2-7	TGTGCCAGCAGCCTACTGCTGGGACAGGGGACGTCCTACGAGCAGTACTTC	CASSLLLGQGTSYEQYF
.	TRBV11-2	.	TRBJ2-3	TGTGCCAGCAGCTTAGGCCTTCGGAGCGCAGATACGCAGTATTTT	CASSLGLRSADTQYF
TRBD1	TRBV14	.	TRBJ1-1	TGTGCCAGCAGCCAAAGGGGGCACACTGAAGCTTTCTTT	CASSQRGHTEAFF
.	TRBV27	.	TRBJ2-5	TGTGCCAGCAGTTCGGGGAGATCGGTAACCCAGTACTTC	CASSSGRSVTQYF
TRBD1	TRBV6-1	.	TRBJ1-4	TGTGCCAGCAGTGAAGGGACAGGGTATGAAAAACTGTTTTTT	CASSEGTGYEKLFF
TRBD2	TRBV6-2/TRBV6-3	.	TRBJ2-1	TGTGCCAGCAGTTATCTAGCGGACTACAATGAGCAGTTCTTC	CASSYLADYNEQFF
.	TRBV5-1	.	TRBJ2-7	TGCGCCAGCAGCTGGGGGGCGGGAGTGTCCTACGAGCAGTACTTC	CASSWGAGVSYEQYF
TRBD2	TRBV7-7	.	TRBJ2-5	TGTGCTAGCAGCTTAGCCCCGGGACTAGCGGGAGAGACCCAGTACTTC	CASSLAPGLAGETQYF
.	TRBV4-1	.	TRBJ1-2	TGCGCCAGCAGCCAATGGGGCAGGCCGACCAACTATGGCTACACCTTC	CASSQWGRPTNYGYTF
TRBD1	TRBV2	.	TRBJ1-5	TGTGCCAGCACACGGGACAGGGGTAATCAGCCCCAGCATTTT	CASTRDRGNQPQHF
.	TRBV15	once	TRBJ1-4	TGTGCCACCAGCAGATCTAACAGCCTTAATGAAAAACTGTTTTTT	CATSRSNSLNEKLFF
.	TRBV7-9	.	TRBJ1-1	TGTGCCAGCAGCCCACGTGAGCTTCTGAACACTGAAGCTTTCTTT	CASSPRELLNTEAFF
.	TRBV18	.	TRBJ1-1	TGTGCCAGCTCACCACTTGAGGGAACCGAAGCTTTCTTT	CASSPLEGTEAFF
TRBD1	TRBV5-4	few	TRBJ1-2	TGTGCCAGCAGCTTGGCCGACAGGGGATATGGCTACACCTTC	CASSLADRGYGYTF
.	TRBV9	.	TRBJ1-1	TGTGCCAGCAGTAACAGGAACACTGAAGCTTTCTTT	CASSNRNTEAFF
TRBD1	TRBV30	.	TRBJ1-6	TGTGCCTGGACAGGGGGCCCATCCTATAATTCACCCCTCCACTTT	CAWTGGPSYNSPLHF
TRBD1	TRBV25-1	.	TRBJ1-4	TGTGCCAGCAGTGAATATAGGACAGGAGGAAATGAAAAACTGTTTTTT	CASSEYRTGGNEKLFF
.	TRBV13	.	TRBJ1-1	TGTGCCAGCAGCCCACCCGCCAGCACTGAAGCTTTCTTT	CASSPPASTEAFF
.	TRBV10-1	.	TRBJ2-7	TGCGCCAGCAGTGAGTCGAGATTTGGAGACAGAATTATACCCCACGAGCAGTACTTC	CASSESRFGDRIIPHEQYF
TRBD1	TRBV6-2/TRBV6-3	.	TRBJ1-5	TGTGCCAGCAGTTGGGACAGGGACCTTAGCAATCAGCCCCAGCATTTT	CASSWDRDLSNQPQHF
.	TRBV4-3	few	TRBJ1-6	TGCGCCAGCAGCCAAGGTGACAGGAATTCACCCCTCCACTTT	CASSQGDRNSPLHF
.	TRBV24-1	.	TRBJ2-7	TGTGCCACCAGCGACCCGGGGAAAGGCTACGAGCAGTACTTC	CATSDPGKGYEQYF
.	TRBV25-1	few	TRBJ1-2	TGTGCCAGCAGTCCCTCAGGGCCATATGGCTACACCTTC	CASSPSGPYGYTF
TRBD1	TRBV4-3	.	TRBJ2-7	TGCGCCAGCAGGTTCAGCTGGACAGGGGAAACCTACGAGCAGTACTTC	CASRFSWTGETYEQYF
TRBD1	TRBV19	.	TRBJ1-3	TGTGCCAGTAGTCCCAGACAGGGGGCGCGGGGAAACACCATATATTTT	CASSPRQGARGNTIYF
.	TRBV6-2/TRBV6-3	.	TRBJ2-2	TGTGCCAGCAGTCGAGGGACTAACACCGGGGAGCTGTTTTTT	CASSRGTNTGELFF
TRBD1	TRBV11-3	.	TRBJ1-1	TGTGCCAGCAGCCGACAGGGGGAAGAAGCTTTCTTT	CASSRQGEEAFF
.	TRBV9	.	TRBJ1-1	TGTGCCAGCAGCGTAGACCCAGCTGCGGGTACTGAAGCTTTCTTT	CASSVDPAAGTEAFF
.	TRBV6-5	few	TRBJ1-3	TGTGCCAGCATCGAAGGTGGAGTTGGAAACACCATATATTTT	CASIEGGVGNTIYF
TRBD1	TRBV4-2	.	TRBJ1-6	TGTGCCAGCAGCCAAGCCCGGACAGGGGTTAGAGATTCACCCCTCCACTTT	CASSQARTGVRDSPLHF
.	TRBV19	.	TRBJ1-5	TGTGCCAGTAGTATGGACAGCCTCAATCAGCCCCAGCATTTT	CASSMDSLNQPQHF
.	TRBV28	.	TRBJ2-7	TGTGCCAGCAGTTTAGTTGGACAAAACTACGAGCAGTACTTC	CASSLVGQNYEQYF
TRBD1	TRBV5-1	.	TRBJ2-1	TGCGCCAGCAGCTTGTTGGGACAGGGCTACAATGAGCAGTTCTTC	CASSLLGQGYNEQFF
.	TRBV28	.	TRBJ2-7	TGTGCCAGCAGTTTGCGCTACGAGCAGTACTTC	CASSLRYEQYF
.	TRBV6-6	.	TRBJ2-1	TGTGCCAGCAGTTACTCGACTCAGAATGAGCAGTTCTTC	CASSYSTQNEQFF
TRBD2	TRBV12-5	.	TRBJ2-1	TGTGCTAGTGGTTTAAATGCGGGAGGCCGTGTTGACGAGCAGTTCTTC	CASGLNAGGRVDEQFF
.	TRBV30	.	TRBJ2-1	TGTGCCTCAGGCCGGGACTTGGGGTACAATGAGCAGTTCTTC	CASGRDLGYNEQFF
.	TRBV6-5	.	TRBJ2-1	TGTGCCAGCACGGTCTCGAACGCCTACAATGAGCAGTTCTTC	CASTVSNAYNEQFF
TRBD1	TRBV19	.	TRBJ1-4	TGTGCCAGTAGTGGGGACAGGGAGAACATTAATGAAAAACTGTTTTTT	CASSGDRENINEKLFF
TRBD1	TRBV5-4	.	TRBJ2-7	TGTGCCAGCAGCTTGGAGGGCAGGGGGTGGGCCTACGAGCAGTACTTC	CASSLEGRGWAYEQYF
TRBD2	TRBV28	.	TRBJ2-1	TGTGCCAGCCGATTTAGCGGGGACTACAATGAGCAGTTCTTC	CASRFSGDYNEQFF
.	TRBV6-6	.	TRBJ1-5	TGTGCCAGCAGTTACTTGAACAGGGTCAATCAGCCCCAGCATTTT	CASSYLNRVNQPQHF
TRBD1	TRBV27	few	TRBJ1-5	TGTGCCAGCAATACTGGGACAGGGGGCCCAAATCAGCCCCAGCATTTT	CASNTGTGGPNQPQHF
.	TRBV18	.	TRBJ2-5	TGTGCCAGCTCACCATTAGGAGGGAGGGAGACCCAGTACTTC	CASSPLGGRETQYF
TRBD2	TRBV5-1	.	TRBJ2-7	TGCGCCAGCAGCTTGTGGAAGTCTAGCGGGAAGTACGAGCAGTACTTC	CASSLWKSSGKYEQYF
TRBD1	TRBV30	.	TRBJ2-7	TGTGCCTGGAGTGCCTTGAGGGGGCACGAGCAGTACTTC	CAWSALRGHEQYF
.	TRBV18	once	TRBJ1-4	TGTGCCAGCTCACAGTTGGCGACAGGTCTTCATGAAAAACTGTTTTTT	CASSQLATGLHEKLFF
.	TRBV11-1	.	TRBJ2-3	TGTGCCAGCAGCAAGTGGAAACAGGCTTCCCCAGATACGCAGTATTTT	CASSKWKQASPDTQYF